In this sample, the clone carrying this T cell receptor beta chain turned up a few times. Its specificity is not known. The data belong to a study of T cell repertoires in cytomegalovirus infection. On the study more broadly: Public TCR beta signatures indicated both CMV infection and matching HLA type. Study conclusions and caveats: Clonotype analysis showed dominance of the ex vivo response by HLA-C-restricted CMV-specific TCR beta clonotypes.

The CDR3 covers 13 residues. Germline V gene lookup returns CDR1 SGHKS and CDR2 YYEKEE (reference sequence). The germline V and J ends were trimmed by 6 bases and 4 bases, with 13 bases remaining between them. TCRdb used MiXCR to reprocess the reads, holding one entry per CDR3 protein. This table holds about 770,000 distinct CDR3 sequences, 29% found once. This clonotype originated in a human donor in good health (CMV status not recorded). Some clones in this sample may be carry-over from other donors' samples. The rearrangement joins TRBV5-5 to TRBJ1-1; tentative D call: TRBD1 (6 bases). The sequences come from cultured CD8+ T cells from PBMCs, collected from culture after CMV antigen stimulation. CDR3 DNA: TGTGCCAGCATCCAATCCAGGGGCACTGAAGCTTTCTTT. This translates into CASIQSRGTEAFF.